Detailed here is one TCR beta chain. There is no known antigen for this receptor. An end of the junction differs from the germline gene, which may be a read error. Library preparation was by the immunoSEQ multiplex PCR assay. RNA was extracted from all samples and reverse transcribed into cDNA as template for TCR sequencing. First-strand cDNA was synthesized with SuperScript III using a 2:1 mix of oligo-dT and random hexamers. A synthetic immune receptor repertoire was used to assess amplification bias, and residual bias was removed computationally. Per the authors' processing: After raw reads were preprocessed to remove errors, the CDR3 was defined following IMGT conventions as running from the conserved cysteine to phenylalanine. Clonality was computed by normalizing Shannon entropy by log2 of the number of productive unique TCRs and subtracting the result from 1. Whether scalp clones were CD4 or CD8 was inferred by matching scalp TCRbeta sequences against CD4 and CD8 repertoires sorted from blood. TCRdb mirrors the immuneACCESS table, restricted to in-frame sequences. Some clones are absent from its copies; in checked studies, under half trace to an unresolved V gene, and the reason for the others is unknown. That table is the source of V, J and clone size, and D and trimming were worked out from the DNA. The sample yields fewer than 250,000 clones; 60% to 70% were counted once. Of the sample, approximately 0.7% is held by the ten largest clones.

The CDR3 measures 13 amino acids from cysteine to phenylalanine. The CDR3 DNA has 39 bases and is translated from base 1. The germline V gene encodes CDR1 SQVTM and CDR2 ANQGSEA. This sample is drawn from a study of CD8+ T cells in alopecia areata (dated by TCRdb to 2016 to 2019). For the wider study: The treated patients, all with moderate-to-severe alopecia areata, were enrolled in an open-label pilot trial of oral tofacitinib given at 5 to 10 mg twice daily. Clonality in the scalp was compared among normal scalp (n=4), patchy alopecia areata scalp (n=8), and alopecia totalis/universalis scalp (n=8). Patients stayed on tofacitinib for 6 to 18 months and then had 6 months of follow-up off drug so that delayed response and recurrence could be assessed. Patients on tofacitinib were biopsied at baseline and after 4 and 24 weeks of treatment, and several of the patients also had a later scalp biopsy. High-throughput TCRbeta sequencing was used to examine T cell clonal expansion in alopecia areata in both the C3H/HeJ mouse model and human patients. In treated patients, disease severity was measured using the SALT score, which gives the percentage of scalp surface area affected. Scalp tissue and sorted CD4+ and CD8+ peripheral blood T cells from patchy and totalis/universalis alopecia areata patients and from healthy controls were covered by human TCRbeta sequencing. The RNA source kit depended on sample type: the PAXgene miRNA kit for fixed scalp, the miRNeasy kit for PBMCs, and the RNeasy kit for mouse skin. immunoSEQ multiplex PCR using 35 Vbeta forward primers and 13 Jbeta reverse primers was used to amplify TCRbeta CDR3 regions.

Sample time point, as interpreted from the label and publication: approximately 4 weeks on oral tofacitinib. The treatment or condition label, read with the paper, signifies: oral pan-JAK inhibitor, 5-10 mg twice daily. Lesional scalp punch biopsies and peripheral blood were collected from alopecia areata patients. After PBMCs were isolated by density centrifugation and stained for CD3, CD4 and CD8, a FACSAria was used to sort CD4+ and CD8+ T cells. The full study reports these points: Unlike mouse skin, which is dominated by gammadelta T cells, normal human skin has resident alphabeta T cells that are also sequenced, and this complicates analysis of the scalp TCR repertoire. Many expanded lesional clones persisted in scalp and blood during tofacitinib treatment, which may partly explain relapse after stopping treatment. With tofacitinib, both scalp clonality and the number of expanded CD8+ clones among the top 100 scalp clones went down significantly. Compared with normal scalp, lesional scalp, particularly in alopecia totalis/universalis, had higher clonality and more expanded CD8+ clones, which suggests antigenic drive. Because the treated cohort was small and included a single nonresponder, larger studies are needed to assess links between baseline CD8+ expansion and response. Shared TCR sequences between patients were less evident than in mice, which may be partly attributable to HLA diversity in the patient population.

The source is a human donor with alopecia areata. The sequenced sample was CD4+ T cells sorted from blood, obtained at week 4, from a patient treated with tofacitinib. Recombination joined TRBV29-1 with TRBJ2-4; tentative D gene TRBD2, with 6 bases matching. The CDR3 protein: CSAEREAKNIQYF. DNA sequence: TGCAGCGCTGAACGGGAGGCCAAAAACATTCAGTACTTC.